These 27 T cell receptor beta chains were all obtained from the same sample, sequenced in a study of T cell responses to AZD1222 COVID-19 vaccine (dated by TCRdb to about 2021). The receptor library was made with the immunoSEQ multiplex PCR assay. The table was pulled from immuneACCESS by TCRdb, which kept in-frame rearrangements only. Such tables lose some clones; where checked, under half of the loss comes from unresolved V genes, and the rest has no known cause. This sample comprises just under 90,000 clones, around 90% of them detected only once. The ten largest clones capture about a tenth of the sample. The sample's time point label, in plain terms: baseline before first vaccination. Reading the label with the study, this specimen's treatment or condition is: meningococcal conjugate vaccine given as trial control. The sequencing here drew on peripheral blood, taken on day 0 of MenACWY control vaccination. The receptors were sampled from an adult in good health.

The rearrangement joins TRBV6-5 to TRBJ1-4; TRBD1 matches 9 bases. V lost 5 bases and J lost 4; bases outside the gene matches: 5. The CDR3 has 15 residues. CDR1 and CDR2 from the germline V gene are MNHEY and SVGAGI. The CDR3 DNA follows: TGTGCCAGCAGTCCCGGGACAGGGCTTAATGAAAAACTGTTTTTT. Its translation is CASSPGTGLNEKLFF.

The J gene is TRBJ2-2, the V gene TRBV7-2; D unresolved. This CDR3 has 13 amino acids. Trimming shortened V by 0 bases and J by 4 bases, and 3 bases separated the two germline ends. Germline V CDR1 and CDR2: SGHTA, FQGNSA. The CDR3 reads CASSLAPTGELFF. As DNA, the CDR3 is TGTGCCAGCAGCTTAGCGCCCACCGGGGAGCTGTTTTTT.

The chain combines TRBV13 with TRBJ1-2; 9 nucleotides agree with TRBD1. CDR3 length: 14 residues. With 5 bases clipped from V and 3 bases from J, the junction kept 4 bases outside the gene matches. CDR1 PRHDT and CDR2 FYEKMQ come from the germline V gene (reference sequence). Here the CDR3 reads CASSRDRADYGYTF. Written as DNA, the CDR3 is TGTGCCAGCAGCCGGGACAGGGCCGACTATGGCTACACCTTC.

CDR3 in DNA: TGCGCCAGCAGCTCATCGGTCAGGGGCTCCTACAATGAGCAGTTCTTC. This translates into CASSSSVRGSYNEQFF. The V gene is TRBV5-1, the J gene TRBJ2-1, with a possible D match to TRBD1 (6 bases). Looked up from germline, CDR1 is SGHRS and CDR2 is YFSETQ. CDR3 size: 16 residues. The ends were cut back, 3 bases at V and 0 bases at J, with 13 bases in the middle.

The V gene is TRBV2, the J gene TRBJ2-5; weak D call: TRBD2 (5 bases). V was trimmed by 4 bases and J by 5 bases, leaving 14 bases between them. Germline CDR1 is SNHLY and CDR2 is FYNNEI. The CDR3 consists of 14 residues. The CDR3 protein is CASSAGWGRETQYF. The DNA of the CDR3 is TGTGCCAGCAGTGCGGGGTGGGGTAGGGAGACCCAGTACTTC.

This clone was detected only once. The chain recombines TRBV7-9 with TRBJ1-3; D is uncertain. The CDR3 extends over 15 amino acids. Germline V lookup: CDR1 SEHNR, CDR2 FQNEAQ (reference sequence). The ends were cut back, 1 base at V and 0 bases at J, with 7 bases in the middle. The DNA of the CDR3 is TGTGCCAGCAGCTTAGGCGGTCTCTCTGGAAACACCATATATTTT. It translates to CASSLGGLSGNTIYF.

The chain links TRBV10-3 to TRBJ1-1; no firm D call. The CDR3 consists of 13 residues. V was clipped by 6 bases and J by 1 base, with 9 bases between them. Germline CDR1 and CDR2: ENHRY and SYGVKD. The CDR3 sequence: CAISPRGNTEAFF. The CDR3 DNA reads TGTGCCATCAGCCCGAGAGGGAACACTGAAGCTTTCTTT.

The rearrangement uses TRBV28 and TRBJ1-5, with 8 bases fitting TRBD1. The CDR3 is 15 residues long. Per germline, CDR1 MDHEN and CDR2 SYDVKM. V shed 6 bases and J 1 base; nucleotides not matched to a gene: 5. The CDR3 spells CASSSDRASNQPQHF. DNA of the CDR3: TGTGCCAGCAGCTCGGACAGGGCGAGCAATCAGCCCCAGCATTTT.

V is TRBV4-2 and J is TRBJ1-6; D ambiguous. CDR1 and CDR2 (germline): LGHNA, YNFKEQ. CDR3 length: 16 residues. Trimming pared 1 base from V and 0 bases from J, leaving 7 bases between. The CDR3: CASSQAAGSYNSPLHF. The CDR3 region has the DNA TGTGCCAGCAGCCAAGCAGCGGGCTCCTATAATTCACCCCTCCACTTT.

This clone was seen a handful of times. The chain is built from TRBV3-1 (or the pseudogene TRBV3-2) and TRBJ2-1, with D tentatively TRBD1 (5 bases). V was clipped by 0 bases and J by 9 bases, with 15 bases between them. CDR3 length: 15 amino acids. CDR1 and CDR2 from the germline V gene are LGHDT and YNNKEL (reference sequence). CDR3 DNA sequence: TGTGCCAGCAGCCAAGAGTCCGGGCAGGGCAGTGAGCAGTTCTTC. Translation: CASSQESGQGSEQFF.

A remark on this clone: A read error may explain this, as a much larger clone is one base away. The sample holds other DNA sequences that translate to the same CDR3. The chain employs TRBV7-3 and TRBJ2-1, with TRBD2 matching over 13 bases. CDR3 size: 15 residues. The germline V gene has CDR1 SGHTA and CDR2 FQGTGA. The V and J ends lost 5 bases and 9 bases, in that order; junction bases with no gene match: 7. The CDR3 protein is CASSLLAGGPGEQFF. The CDR3, as DNA: TGTGCCAGCAGCCTACTAGCGGGGGGGCCGGGTGAGCAGTTCTTC.

The genes are TRBV6-5 and TRBJ1-6; TRBD1 matches at 7 bases. The V gene end was trimmed by 2 bases and the J gene end by 6 bases; junction bases not matched to a gene: 1. CDR1 and CDR2 (germline): MNHEY, SVGAGI. This CDR3 region has 14 residues. The chain's CDR3 is CASSYTGANSPLHF. The CDR3 DNA reads as TGTGCCAGCAGTTACACAGGGGCTAATTCACCCCTCCACTTT.

The chain employs TRBV7-2 and TRBJ1-2, with D tentatively TRBD1 (5 bases). The CDR3 covers 14 residues. Trimming took off 1 base at V and 5 bases at J, with 11 bases between the two ends. The germline V gene encodes CDR1 SGHTA and CDR2 FQGNSA. CDR3 residues: CASSLGGVRYGYTF. The CDR3 coding sequence is TGTGCCAGCAGCTTAGGGGGCGTGCGGTATGGCTACACCTTC. Based on the CDR3 plus reference TRBV7-2 and TRBJ1-2, the full variable domain is GAGVSQSPSNKVTEKGKDVELRCDPISGHTALYWYRQSLGQGLEFLIYFQGNSAPDKSGLPSDRFSAERTGGSVSTLTIQRTQQEDSAVYLCASSLGGVRYGYTFGSGTRLTVV.

The sample holds a few counts of this clone. This rearrangement joins TRBV28 to TRBJ1-2; D is undetermined. With 3 bases removed from V and 5 bases from J, the gap between germline ends came to 7 bases. The CDR3 contains 12 residues. Germline-derived CDR1 and CDR2 are MDHEN and SYDVKM. CDR3 loop: CASSFGGYGYTF. As DNA, the CDR3 is TGTGCCAGCAGTTTTGGAGGATATGGCTACACCTTC.

Only one count was recorded for this clone. The chain couples TRBV6-5 to TRBJ2-1, with 8 bases fitting TRBD2. The CDR3 has 13 amino acids. Germline loops: CDR1 MNHEY, CDR2 SVGAGI. The V and J ends lost 6 bases and 6 bases, in that order; junction bases with no gene match: 4. The DNA for the CDR3 is TGTGCCAGCAGGAGGGGGACTAGCAATGAGCAGTTCTTC. It specifies CASRRGTSNEQFF.

The chain joins TRBV27 to TRBJ1-5; 11 bases line up with TRBD1. Germline V gene sequence: CDR1 MNHEY, CDR2 SMNVEV (reference sequence). The ends lost 4 bases at V and 3 bases at J; junction bases unmatched: 8. This CDR3 comprises 17 residues. The CDR3 nucleotides are TGTGCCAGCAGTTCCGGGACAGGGGGACCCTACAATCAGCCCCAGCATTTT. Encoded protein: CASSSGTGGPYNQPQHF.

The V gene is TRBV12-3 or TRBV12-4, the J gene TRBJ1-2, with no clear D. Trimming shortened V by 1 base and J by 7 bases, and 4 bases separated the two germline ends. There are 11 residues in the CDR3. In DNA, the CDR3 is TGTGCCAGCAGTTTAGGGATTGGCTACACCTTC. Its protein is CASSLGIGYTF.

V gene TRBV13 combines with J gene TRBJ1-5, with D perhaps TRBD1 (6 bases). The CDR3 covers 17 residues. V lost 5 bases, J lost 7 bases, and 24 bases lay in between. The germline V gene has CDR1 PRHDT and CDR2 FYEKMQ (reference sequence). The CDR3 nucleotides read TGTGCCAGCAGCCTTGGGCGGGGGGGGCTCGGATTGCAGCCCCAGCATTTT. This codes for CASSLGRGGLGLQPQHF.

This chain connects TRBV6-5 to TRBJ1-1, with 7 bases identical to TRBD1. Trimming cost V 6 bases and J 8 bases; bases outside gene matches: 3. The CDR3 contains 11 residues. Per the germline V gene, CDR1 is MNHEY and CDR2 is SVGAGI. The CDR3 nucleotides are TGTGCCAGCAGGGGACAGCTAGAAGCTTTCTTT. Translating it yields CASRGQLEAFF.

The chain employs TRBV19 and TRBJ1-1; 11 positions agree with TRBD1. The CDR3 has 15 amino acids. CDR1 LNHDA and CDR2 SQIVND come from the germline V gene (reference sequence). The V segment lost 4 bases and the J segment 5 bases; nucleotides outside the gene matches: 6. CDR3: CASSNPGQGGTEAFF. The CDR3 DNA follows: TGTGCCAGTAGTAACCCGGGACAGGGGGGAACTGAAGCTTTCTTT.

This chain joins TRBV3-1 (or the pseudogene TRBV3-2) and TRBJ1-6; 8 positions agree with TRBD1. The CDR3 runs 15 residues. From germline, CDR1 is LGHDT and CDR2 YNNKEL (reference sequence). V lost 3 bases, J lost 7 bases, and 5 bases stayed unmatched. The CDR3 DNA reads as TGTGCCAGCAGCCACTCGGACAGGGACAATTCACCCCTCCACTTT. It translates to CASSHSDRDNSPLHF.

The CDR3 reads CASSETGGQYNEQFF. Here the CDR3 DNA reads TGTGCCAGCAGCGAGACAGGGGGACAATACAATGAGCAGTTCTTC. V and J are TRBV9 and TRBJ2-1, with 9 bases matching TRBD1. Trimming removed 3 bases from V and 4 bases from J; junction bases left unmatched: 5. Germline V gene data show CDR1 as SGDLS and CDR2 as YYNGEE. This CDR3 has 15 residues.

This chain uses TRBV14 with TRBJ1-1; perhaps TRBD1 as D (5 bases). The CDR3 has 15 amino acids. Germline V gives CDR1 SGHDN, CDR2 FVKESK. V shed 4 bases and J shed 5 bases, with 17 bases lying between them. DNA of the CDR3: TGTGCCAGCAGCCTCCCGGCAGGGTCTAGGACTGAAGCTTTCTTT. Protein: CASSLPAGSRTEAFF. The entire variable domain, with the rest obtained from reference TRBV14 and TRBJ1-1, is as follows: EAGVTQFPSHSVIEKGQTVTLRCDPISGHDNLYWYRRVMGKEIKFLLHFVKESKQDESGMPNNRFLAERTGGTYSTLKVQPAELEDSGVYFCASSLPAGSRTEAFFGQGTRLTVV.

V is TRBV9 and J is TRBJ2-6; a possible D gene is TRBD1 (6 bases). The CDR3 is 14 residues long. CDR1 and CDR2 (germline): SGDLS, YYNGEE. Trimming stripped 4 bases from V and 2 bases from J, with 7 bases between. CDR3 bases: TGTGCCAGCAGCTCAGGGGCTGGGGCCAACGTCCTGACTTTC. Translation: CASSSGAGANVLTF.

The chain couples TRBV7-2 to TRBJ2-3; 9 bases align to TRBD2. Losses at the gene ends were 4 bases for V and 0 bases for J; bases not matched to a gene: 5. Germline V gives CDR1 SGHTA, CDR2 FQGNSA. This CDR3 has 16 residues. The CDR3 spells CASSSQRGDSTDTQYF. Here the CDR3 DNA reads TGTGCCAGCAGCTCTCAGCGGGGGGATAGCACAGATACGCAGTATTTT.

The chain joins TRBV28 to TRBJ2-2, with TRBD2 matching over 12 bases. V was pared by 5 bases and J by 4 bases, with 8 bases of the junction left unmatched. The CDR3 totals 17 residues. Germline assignment: CDR1 MDHEN and CDR2 SYDVKM. This CDR3 is CASSETSGGYFTGELFF. In DNA, the CDR3 is TGTGCCAGCAGTGAAACTAGCGGGGGGTATTTCACCGGGGAGCTGTTTTTT.

This clone was counted once. The chain employs TRBV7-2 and TRBJ1-4; D remains ambiguous. The CDR3 runs to 15 residues. Germline-derived CDR1 and CDR2 are SGHTA and FQGNSA. The V gene lost 1 base and the J gene lost 4 bases, with 10 bases spanning the gap. CDR3 loop: CASSLGSQINEKLFF. In nucleotides, the CDR3 is TGTGCCAGCAGCTTAGGTAGCCAAATTAATGAAAAACTGTTTTTT.